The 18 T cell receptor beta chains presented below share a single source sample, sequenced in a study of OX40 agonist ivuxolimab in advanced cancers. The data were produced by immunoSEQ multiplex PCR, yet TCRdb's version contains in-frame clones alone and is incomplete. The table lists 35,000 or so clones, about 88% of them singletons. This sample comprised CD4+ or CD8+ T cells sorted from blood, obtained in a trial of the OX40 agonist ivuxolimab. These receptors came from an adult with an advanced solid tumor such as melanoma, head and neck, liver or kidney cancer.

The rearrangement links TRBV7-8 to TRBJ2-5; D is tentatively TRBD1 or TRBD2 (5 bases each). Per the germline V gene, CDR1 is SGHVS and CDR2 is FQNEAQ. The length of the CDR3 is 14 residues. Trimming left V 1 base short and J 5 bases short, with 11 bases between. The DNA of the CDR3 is TGTGCCAGCAGCTTAGGGGACCAGAGGGAGACCCAGTACTTC. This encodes CASSLGDQRETQYF. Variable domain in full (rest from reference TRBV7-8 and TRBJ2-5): GAGVSQSPRYKVAKRGQDVALRCDPISGHVSLFWYQQALGQGPEFLTYFQNEAQLDKSGLPSDRFFAERPEGSVSTLKIQRTQQEDSAVYLCASSLGDQRETQYFGPGTRLLVL.

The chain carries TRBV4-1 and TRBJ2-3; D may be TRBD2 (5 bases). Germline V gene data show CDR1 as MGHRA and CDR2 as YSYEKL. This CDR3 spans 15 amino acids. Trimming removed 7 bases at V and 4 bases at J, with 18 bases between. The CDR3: CASNHVVAAADTQYF. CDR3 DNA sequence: TGCGCCAGCAACCATGTCGTAGCAGCGGCAGATACGCAGTATTTT.

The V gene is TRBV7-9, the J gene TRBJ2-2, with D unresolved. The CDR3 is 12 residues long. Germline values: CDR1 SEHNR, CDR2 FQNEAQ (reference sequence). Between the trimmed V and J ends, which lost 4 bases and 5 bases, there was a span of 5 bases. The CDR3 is CASSSGTGELFF. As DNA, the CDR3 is TGTGCCAGCAGCTCCGGGACCGGGGAGCTGTTTTTT.

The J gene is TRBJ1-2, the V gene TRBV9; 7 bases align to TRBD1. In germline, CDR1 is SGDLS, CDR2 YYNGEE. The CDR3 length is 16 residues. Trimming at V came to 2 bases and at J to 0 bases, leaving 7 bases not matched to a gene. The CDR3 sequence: CASSVEGGRANYGYTF. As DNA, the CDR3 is TGTGCCAGCAGCGTTGAAGGGGGCAGGGCTAACTATGGCTACACCTTC.

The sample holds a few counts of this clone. In DNA form, the CDR3 reads TGTGCCAGCAGTTTAGCAACCAAAGAGACCCAGTACTTC. Its translation: CASSLATKETQYF. The rearrangement links TRBV27 to TRBJ2-5; D ambiguous. Trimming left V 2 bases short and J 3 bases short, with 7 bases between. The germline CDR1 and CDR2 sequences are MNHEY and SMNVEV (reference sequence). The CDR3 is made up of 13 amino acids.

The CDR3: CASSLVGGVRYEKLFF. As DNA, the CDR3 is TGCGCCAGCAGCTTGGTTGGAGGGGTACGTTATGAAAAACTGTTTTTT. The gene calls are TRBV5-1 and TRBJ1-4; D may be TRBD1 (5 bases). Germline V lookup: CDR1 SGHRS, CDR2 YFSETQ. The CDR3 is 16 residues long. The V end was cut by 0 bases, the J end by 6 bases, with 15 bases between.

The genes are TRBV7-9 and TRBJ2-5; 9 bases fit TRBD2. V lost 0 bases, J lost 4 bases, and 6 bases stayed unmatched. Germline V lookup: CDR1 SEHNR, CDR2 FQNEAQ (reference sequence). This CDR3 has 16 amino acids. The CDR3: CASSLALGLAGETQYF. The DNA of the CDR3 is TGTGCCAGCAGCTTAGCGCTGGGACTAGCTGGAGAGACCCAGTACTTC.

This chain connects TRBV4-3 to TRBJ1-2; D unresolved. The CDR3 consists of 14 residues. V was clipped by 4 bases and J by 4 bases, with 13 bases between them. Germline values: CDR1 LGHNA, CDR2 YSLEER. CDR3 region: CASSPGRPSYGYTF. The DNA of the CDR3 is TGCGCCAGCAGCCCCGGCCGTCCGAGCTATGGCTACACCTTC.

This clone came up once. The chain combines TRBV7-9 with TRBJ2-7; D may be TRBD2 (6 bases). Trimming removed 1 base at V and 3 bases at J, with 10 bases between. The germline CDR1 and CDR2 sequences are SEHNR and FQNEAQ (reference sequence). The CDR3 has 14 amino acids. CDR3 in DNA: TGTGCCAGCAGCTTAGTGGGCGGGGACTACGAGCAGTACTTC. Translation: CASSLVGGDYEQYF.

The CDR3 region is CASGFGVSYEQYF. CDR3 coding DNA: TGTGCTAGTGGTTTTGGGGTCAGCTACGAGCAGTACTTC. The V call is TRBV12-5, the J call TRBJ2-7, with no clear D. Trimming stripped 3 bases from V and 3 bases from J, with 9 bases between. The CDR3 is 13 residues long. CDR1 and CDR2 (germline): LGHNT, FRNRAP.

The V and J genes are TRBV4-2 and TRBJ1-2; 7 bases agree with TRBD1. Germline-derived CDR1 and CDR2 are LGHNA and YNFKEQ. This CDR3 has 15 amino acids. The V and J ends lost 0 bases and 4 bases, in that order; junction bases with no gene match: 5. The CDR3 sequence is CASSQEGGQPYGYTF. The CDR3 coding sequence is TGTGCCAGCAGCCAAGAGGGGGGACAGCCCTATGGCTACACCTTC.

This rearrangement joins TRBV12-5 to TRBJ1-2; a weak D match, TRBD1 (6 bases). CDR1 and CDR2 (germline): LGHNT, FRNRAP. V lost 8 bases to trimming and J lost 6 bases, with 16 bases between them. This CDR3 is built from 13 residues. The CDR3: CASWLAGVHGYTF. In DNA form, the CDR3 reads TGTGCTAGTTGGTTAGCAGGGGTCCATGGCTACACCTTC.

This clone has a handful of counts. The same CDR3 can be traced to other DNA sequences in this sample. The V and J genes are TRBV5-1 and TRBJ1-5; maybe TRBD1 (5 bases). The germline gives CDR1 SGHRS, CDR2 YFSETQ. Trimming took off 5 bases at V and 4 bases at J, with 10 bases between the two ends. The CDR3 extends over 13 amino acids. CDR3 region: CASRPDRNQPQHF. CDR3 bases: TGCGCCAGCAGACCCGACAGAAATCAGCCCCAGCATTTT.

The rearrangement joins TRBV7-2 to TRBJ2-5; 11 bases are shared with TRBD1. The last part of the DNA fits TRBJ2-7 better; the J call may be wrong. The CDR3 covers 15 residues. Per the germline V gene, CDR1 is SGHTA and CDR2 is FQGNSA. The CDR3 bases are TGTGCCAGCAGCGCCCGGGACAGGGGGTCACACGAGCAGTACTTC. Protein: CASSARDRGSHEQYF.

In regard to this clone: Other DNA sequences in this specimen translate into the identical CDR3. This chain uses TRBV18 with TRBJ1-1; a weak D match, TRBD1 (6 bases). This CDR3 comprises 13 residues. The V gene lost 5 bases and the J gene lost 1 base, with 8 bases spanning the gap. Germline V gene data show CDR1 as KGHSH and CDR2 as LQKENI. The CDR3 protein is CASSIGGNTEAFF. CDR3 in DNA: TGTGCCAGCTCAATAGGGGGGAACACTGAAGCTTTCTTT.

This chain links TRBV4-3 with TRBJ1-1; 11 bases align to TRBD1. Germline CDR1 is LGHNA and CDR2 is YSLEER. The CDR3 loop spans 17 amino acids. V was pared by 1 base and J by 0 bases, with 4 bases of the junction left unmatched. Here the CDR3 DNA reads TGCGCCAGCAGCCAAGCCCGGACAGGGGGCATGAACACTGAAGCTTTCTTT. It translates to CASSQARTGGMNTEAFF.

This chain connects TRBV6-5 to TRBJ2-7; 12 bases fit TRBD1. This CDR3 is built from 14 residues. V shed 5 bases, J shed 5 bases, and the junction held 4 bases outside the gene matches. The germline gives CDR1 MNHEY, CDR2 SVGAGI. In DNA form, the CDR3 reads TGTGCCAGCAGTAAGGGACAGGGGGCAGACGAGCAGTACTTC. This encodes CASSKGQGADEQYF.

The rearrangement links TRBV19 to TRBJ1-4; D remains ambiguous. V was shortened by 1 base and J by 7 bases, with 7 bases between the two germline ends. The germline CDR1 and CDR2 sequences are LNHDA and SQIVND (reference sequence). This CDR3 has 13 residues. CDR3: CASSIVTAEKLFF. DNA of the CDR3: TGTGCCAGTAGTATAGTAACAGCTGAAAAACTGTTTTTT.